This TCR beta chain was captured by sequencing in a study of identical twins. Points from the study as a whole: Excess twin sharing in beta out-of-frame sequences was weaker. Fewer insertions characterized abundant cord blood beta clonotypes, whereas memory repertoires showed none. Model-predicted out-of-frame TCR alpha sharing fell below observed values in monozygotic twins.

This clonotype was recorded at least ten times. Its antigen is undetermined. Template switching supplied a universal primer site; unique molecular identifiers were carried on the cDNA. TCRdb re-analysed the 5' RACE reads in MiXCR, keeping a single row per CDR3 protein. The sample includes under 250,000 distinct CDR3 sequences, about an eighth of them seen just once. The CDR3 has 16 residues. J was trimmed by 0 bases and V by 6 bases; bases with no gene match: 10. Germline CDR1 and CDR2: DFQATT and SNEGSKA (reference sequence). The data were also submitted as part of a second study, on yellow fever vaccine responses in identical twins.

What was sequenced was memory (CD45RO+) T cells sorted from blood. The clonotype was recovered from a woman aged 18-35 years in good health. This rearrangement joins TRBV20-1 to TRBJ2-1; 8 bases are a match to TRBD2. The CDR3 loop is CSAKYNGGASYNEQFF. CDR3 nucleotides: TGCAGTGCCAAATACAACGGGGGGGCCTCCTACAATGAGCAGTTCTTC.